These T cell receptor beta chains were read from a single sample in a study of blood T cells in healthy people across ages. TCRdb reprocessed the 5' RACE reads with MiXCR, giving one entry per CDR3 protein. The profile covers fewer than 800,000 distinct CDR3 sequences, with roughly 25% appearing a single time and 9.4% taken by the ten largest. These records were also assigned to another study, of T cells of mothers and their children.

Sequenced sample: blood. The receptors were gathered from a boy under 18 in good health. The CDR3 runs from the conserved cysteine through the conserved F or W. A D gene is named only where the DNA matches it firmly. Not all rows give a size; the values are once, few, many and, for expanded clones, a class.

TRBJ2-3 | - | - | TRBV20-1 | TGCAGTGCTAGAGAGCAGCGGGTCACAGATACGCAGTATTTT | CSAREQRVTDTQYF
TRBJ2-5 | - | few | TRBV6-5 | TGTGCCAGCAGTAGGACCGGGGGATCCCCCCAGTACTTC | CASSRTGGSPQYF
TRBJ2-1 | - | - | TRBV11-2 | TGTGCCAGCAGCTTAACCGGGACTGCCGGATGGAATGAGCAGTTCTTC | CASSLTGTAGWNEQFF
TRBJ1-2 | - | few | TRBV29-1 | TGCAGCGTTGAGATGGACTATGGCTACACCTTC | CSVEMDYGYTF
TRBJ2-7 | - | few | TRBV11-2 | TGTGCCAGCAGCCGCTTTGGGGGGGCCGCCTACGAGCAGTACTTC | CASSRFGGAAYEQYF
TRBJ2-7 | - | - | TRBV3-1 | TGTGCCAGCAGCCAAGATTCCGGAAACTCCTACGAGCAGTACTTC | CASSQDSGNSYEQYF
TRBJ1-4 | TRBD1 | few | TRBV10-3 | TGTGCCATCAGTGGGTCGCCGTTTGACAGGGCGAACGTGGGCTATGAAAAACTGTTTTTT | CAISGSPFDRANVGYEKLFF
TRBJ1-1 | - | few | TRBV27 | TGTGCCAGCAGTTCCCCTTTGGCGGGCACTGAAGCTTTCTTT | CASSSPLAGTEAFF
TRBJ1-2 | TRBD1 | - | TRBV28 | TGTGCCAGCAGTCCTCACCCCGGGACAGTAGCTAACTATGGCTACACCTTC | CASSPHPGTVANYGYTF
TRBJ2-5 | - | few | TRBV3-1 | TGTGCCAGCAGCCTTGTTCTATTAGGAGGGCAAGAGACCCAGTACTTC | CASSLVLLGGQETQYF
TRBJ1-1 | - | - | TRBV6-2/TRBV6-3 | TGTGCCAGCAGTTACACGACAACGACTGAAGCTTTCTTT | CASSYTTTTEAFF
TRBJ2-7 | TRBD1 | - | TRBV2 | TGTGCCAGCAAATCCTTTCAGGGGGAGTCCTACGAGCAGTACTTC | CASKSFQGESYEQYF
TRBJ2-1 | - | - | TRBV11-2 | TGTGCCAGCAGCCTTGACGGGGAGCGTGAGCAGTTCTTC | CASSLDGEREQFF
TRBJ1-1 | - | - | TRBV20-1 | TGCAGTGCGGAAGACAGGACTAACACTGAAGCTTTCTTT | CSAEDRTNTEAFF
TRBJ1-2 | - | - | TRBV14 | TGTGCCAGCAGCCGCGGGACATACTCAGGCTATGGCTACACCTTC | CASSRGTYSGYGYTF
TRBJ2-3 | - | few | TRBV20-1 | TGCAGTGCTAGAGGCCAAATCAGTGGTACAGTCACAGATACGCAGTATTTT | CSARGQISGTVTDTQYF
TRBJ2-1 | TRBD2 | - | TRBV2 | TGTGCCAGCAGTGAAGAAACGGGAGGGTACAATGAGCAGTTCTTC | CASSEETGGYNEQFF
TRBJ2-1 | TRBD1 | - | TRBV7-9 | TGTGCCAGCCAGATTCTGGGACAGGGGCTCTACAATGAGCAGTTCTTC | CASQILGQGLYNEQFF
TRBJ2-1 | TRBD2 | - | TRBV7-3 | TGTGCCAGCAGCTCTAGCGGGAGGGGGGTCGGTGAGCAGTTCTTC | CASSSSGRGVGEQFF
TRBJ2-7 | - | - | TRBV12-3/TRBV12-4 | TGTGCCAGCAGTTTAGTAAGCCCCAACGAGCAGTACTTC | CASSLVSPNEQYF
TRBJ1-6 | - | - | TRBV6-6 | TGTGCCAGCAGTTACTCCGGGGGAAATTCACCCCTCCACTTT | CASSYSGGNSPLHF
TRBJ2-7 | TRBD2 | few | TRBV20-1 | TGCAGTGCTAGAAAAGCGGGAGGGCCGGGGGAGCAGTACTTC | CSARKAGGPGEQYF
TRBJ2-1 | - | few | TRBV7-9 | TGTGCCAGCAGCGTCGGGCACGGAGCAGACAATGAGCAGTTCTTC | CASSVGHGADNEQFF
TRBJ1-6 | - | few | TRBV6-5 | TGTGCCAGCAGTTTAGACTCCCGTAATTCACCCCTCCACTTT | CASSLDSRNSPLHF
TRBJ2-5 | - | - | TRBV15 | TGTGCCACCAGCAGAGTCGGCACCCTGACGTACCAAGAGACCCAGTACTTC | CATSRVGTLTYQETQYF
TRBJ1-3 | - | - | TRBV12-3/TRBV12-4 | TGCGCCAGCAGTCAACCCACCTCAGGGGTAAACACCATATATTTT | CASSQPTSGVNTIYF